This T cell receptor beta chain was recorded in a study of beta chain features in type 1 diabetes. Study details: When patients were set against healthy donors, age, gender and cell yields were similar. Whole-study findings and limits: An over-representation of cells with high TCR expression could result from cDNA sequencing. It was among patients, rather than healthy donors, that naive, central memory and Treg TCRB repertoires appeared more similar.

Looked up from germline, CDR1 is LNHDA and CDR2 is SQIVND (reference sequence). The CDR3 totals 14 residues. The V end was cut by 5 bases, the J end by 1 base, with 8 bases between. The investigators reverse transcribed all of the isolated RNA, so they sequenced expressed TCRB transcripts. TCRdb's table, derived via immunoSEQ multiplex PCR, lists solely in-frame clones and lacks some. The repertoire holds some 270,000 clones, roughly 8% seen once, with more than 0.8% in the top ten. Comment on this clone: Its specificity is unknown.

The authors sorted CD4+ naive, central memory, regulatory and stem cell-like memory cells via CD45RO/CCR7/CD25/CD127/CD95/CD27. Sequencing used central memory CD4+ T cells from blood. The V call is TRBV19, the J call TRBJ2-2, with a tentative D call TRBD1 (5 bases). The clonotype originates from a young woman in good health. The CDR3 spells CASSPTVNTGELFF. CDR3 bases: TGTGCCAGTAGTCCGACAGTGAACACCGGGGAGCTGTTTTTT.